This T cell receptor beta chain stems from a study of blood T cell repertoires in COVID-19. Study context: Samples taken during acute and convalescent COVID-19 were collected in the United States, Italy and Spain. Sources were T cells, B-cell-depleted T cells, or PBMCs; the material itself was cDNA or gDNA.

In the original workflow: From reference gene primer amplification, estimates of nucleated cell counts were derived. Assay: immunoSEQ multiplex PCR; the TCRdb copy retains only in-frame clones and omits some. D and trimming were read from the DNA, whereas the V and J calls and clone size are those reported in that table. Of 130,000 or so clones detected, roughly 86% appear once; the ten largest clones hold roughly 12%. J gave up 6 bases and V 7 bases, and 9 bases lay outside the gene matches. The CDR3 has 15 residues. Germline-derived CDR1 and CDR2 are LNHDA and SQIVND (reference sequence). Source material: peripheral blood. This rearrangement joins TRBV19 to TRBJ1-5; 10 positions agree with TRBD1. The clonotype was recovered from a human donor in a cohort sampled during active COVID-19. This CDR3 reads CASTRTGGGGQPQHF. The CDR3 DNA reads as TGTGCCAGTACCAGGACAGGGGGAGGAGGTCAGCCCCAGCATTTT.